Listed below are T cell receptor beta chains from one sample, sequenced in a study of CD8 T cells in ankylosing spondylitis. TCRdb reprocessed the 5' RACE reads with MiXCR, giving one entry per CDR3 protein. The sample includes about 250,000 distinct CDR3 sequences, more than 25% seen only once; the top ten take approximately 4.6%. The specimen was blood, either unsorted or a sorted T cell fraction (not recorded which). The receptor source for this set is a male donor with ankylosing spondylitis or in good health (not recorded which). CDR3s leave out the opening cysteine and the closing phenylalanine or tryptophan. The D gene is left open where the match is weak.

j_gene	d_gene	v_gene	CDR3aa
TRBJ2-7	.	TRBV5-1	ASSLVAGRYEQY
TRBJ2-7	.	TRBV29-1	SVLQPGQESYEQY
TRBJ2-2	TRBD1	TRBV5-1	ASSLGQGALTGELF
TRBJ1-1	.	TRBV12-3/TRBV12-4	ASSHGGNTEAF
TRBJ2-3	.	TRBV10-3	AISESASGADTQY
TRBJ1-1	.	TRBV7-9	ASSPVVGLEAF
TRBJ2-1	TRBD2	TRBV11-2	ASSNLAGSYNEQF
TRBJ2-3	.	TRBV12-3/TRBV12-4	ASSLAGITDTQY
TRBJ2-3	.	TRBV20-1	SARSLSGGTDTQY
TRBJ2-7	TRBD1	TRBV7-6	ASSLRGTVGSYEQY
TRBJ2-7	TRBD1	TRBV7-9	ASSLGQGIHEQY
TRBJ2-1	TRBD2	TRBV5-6	ASSSQAGGFNEQF
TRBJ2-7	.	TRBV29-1	SALDNSYEQY
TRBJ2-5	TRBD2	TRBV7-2	ASSFLAGRETQY
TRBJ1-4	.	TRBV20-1	SASSQGNEKLF
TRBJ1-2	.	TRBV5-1	ASSLVAGYGYT
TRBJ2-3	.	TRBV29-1	SVGGGEDTQY
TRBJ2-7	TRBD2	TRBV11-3	ASSHGLAGGPSEQY
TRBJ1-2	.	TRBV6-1	ASFTQRDTRYGYT
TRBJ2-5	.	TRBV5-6	ASSLYSRAETQY
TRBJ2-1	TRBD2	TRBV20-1	SAIDGGGANEQF
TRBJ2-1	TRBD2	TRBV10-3	AISESPGLAVYNEQF
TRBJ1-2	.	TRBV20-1	SARSPQVNYGYT
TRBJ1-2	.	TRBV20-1	SAGRTVNYGYT
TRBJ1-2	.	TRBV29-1	SVGGGRNYGYT
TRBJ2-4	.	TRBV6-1	ASKARDLAKNIQY
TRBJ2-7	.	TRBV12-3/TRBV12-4	ASSGADSSYEQY
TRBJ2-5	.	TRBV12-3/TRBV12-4	ASSLGPSAEETQY
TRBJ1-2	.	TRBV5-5	ASSLQVLAVYGYT
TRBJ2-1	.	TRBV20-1	SARRGTNGPYNEQF
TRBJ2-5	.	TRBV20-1	SARATLVPQETQY
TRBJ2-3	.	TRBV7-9	ASSLGGNSRTDTQY
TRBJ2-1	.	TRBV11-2	ASSPSLGARNEQF
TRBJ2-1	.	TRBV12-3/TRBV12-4	ASSPSHEQF
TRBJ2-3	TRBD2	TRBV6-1	ASGIAGGLDTQY
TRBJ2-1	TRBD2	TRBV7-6	ASSTRLAGGHNEQF
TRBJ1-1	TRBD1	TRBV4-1	ASSQVGTASAKAF
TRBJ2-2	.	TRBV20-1	SALLSGELF
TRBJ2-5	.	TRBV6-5	ASSYKAGWGQETQY
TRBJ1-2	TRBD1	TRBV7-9	ASSLAWGDRQSYGYT
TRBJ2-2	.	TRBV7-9	ASSLTATNTGELF
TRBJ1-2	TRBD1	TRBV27	ASTSIQGVGYGYT
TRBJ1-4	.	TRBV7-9	ASSLATVGGMEKLF
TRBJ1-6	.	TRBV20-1	SARRDPNSPLH
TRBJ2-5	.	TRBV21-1	ASSKTPLGDQETQY
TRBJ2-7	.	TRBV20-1	SAPQSRGHYEQY
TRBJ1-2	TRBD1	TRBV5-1	ASSSDKGTGNYGYT
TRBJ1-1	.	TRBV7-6	ASSFYGMGGLNTEAF
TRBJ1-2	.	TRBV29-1	SVEENWGYT
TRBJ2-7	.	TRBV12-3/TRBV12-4	ASSFRVEQY
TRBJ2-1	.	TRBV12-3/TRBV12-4	ASSLEAIAGDAENEQF